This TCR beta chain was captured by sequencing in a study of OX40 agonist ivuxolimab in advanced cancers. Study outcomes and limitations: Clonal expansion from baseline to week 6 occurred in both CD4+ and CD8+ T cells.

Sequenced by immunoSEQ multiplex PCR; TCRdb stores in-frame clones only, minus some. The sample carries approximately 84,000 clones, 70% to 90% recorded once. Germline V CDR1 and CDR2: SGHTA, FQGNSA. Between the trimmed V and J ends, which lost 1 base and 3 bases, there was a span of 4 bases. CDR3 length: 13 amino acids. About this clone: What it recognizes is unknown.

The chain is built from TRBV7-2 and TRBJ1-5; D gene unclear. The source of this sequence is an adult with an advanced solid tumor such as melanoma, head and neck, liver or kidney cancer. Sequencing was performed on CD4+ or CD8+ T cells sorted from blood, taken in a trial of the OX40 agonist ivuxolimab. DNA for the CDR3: TGTGCCAGCAGCTTAGACATCAATCAGCCCCAGCATTTT. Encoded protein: CASSLDINQPQHF.